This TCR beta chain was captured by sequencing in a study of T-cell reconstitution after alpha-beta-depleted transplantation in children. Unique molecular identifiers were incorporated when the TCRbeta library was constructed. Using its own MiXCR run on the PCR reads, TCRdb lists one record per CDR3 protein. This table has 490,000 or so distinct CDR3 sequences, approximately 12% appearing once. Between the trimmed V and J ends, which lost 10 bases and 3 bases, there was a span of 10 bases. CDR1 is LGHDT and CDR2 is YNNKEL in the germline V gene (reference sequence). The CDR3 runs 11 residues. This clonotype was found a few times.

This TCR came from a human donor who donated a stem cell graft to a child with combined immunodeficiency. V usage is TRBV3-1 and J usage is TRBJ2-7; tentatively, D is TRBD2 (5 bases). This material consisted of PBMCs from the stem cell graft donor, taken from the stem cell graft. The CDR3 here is CATSSLYEQYF. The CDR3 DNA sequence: TGTGCCACTTCTAGCCTCTACGAGCAGTACTTC.